This T cell receptor beta chain was identified during a study of cytomegalovirus exposure and HLA in healthy donors. Study conclusions and caveats: The availability of immune exposure information extended only to CMV serostatus.

Per the germline V gene, CDR1 is SNHLY and CDR2 is FYNNEI. V shed 6 bases and J shed 0 bases, with 12 bases lying between them. This CDR3 comprises 15 residues. Primers for the PCR totalled 60 Vbeta and 13 Jbeta. This table comes from immunoSEQ multiplex PCR, and its TCRdb copy is limited to in-frame clones, with some not included. The repertoire holds some 120,000 clones, with about 10% as singletons. Concerning this clone: The antigen is undetermined.

This chain connects TRBV2 to TRBJ1-3; D gene ambiguous. The origin of this receptor is a man aged 25 to 45 in good health and CMV-seronegative. Sequencing used PBMCs. The CDR3, as DNA: TGTGCCAGCAGGAGGAGACTCACCTCTGGAAACACCATATATTTT. This encodes CASRRRLTSGNTIYF.